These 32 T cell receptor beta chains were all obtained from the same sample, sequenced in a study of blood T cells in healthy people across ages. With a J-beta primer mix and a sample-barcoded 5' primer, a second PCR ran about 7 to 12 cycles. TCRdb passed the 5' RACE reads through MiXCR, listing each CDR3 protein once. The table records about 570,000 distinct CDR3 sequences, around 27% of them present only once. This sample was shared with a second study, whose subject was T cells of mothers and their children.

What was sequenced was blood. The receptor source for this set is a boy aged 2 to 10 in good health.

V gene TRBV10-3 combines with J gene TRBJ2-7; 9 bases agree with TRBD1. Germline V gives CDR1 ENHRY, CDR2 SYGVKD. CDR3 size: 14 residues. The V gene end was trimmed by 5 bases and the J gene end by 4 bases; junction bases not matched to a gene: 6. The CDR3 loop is CAISYRGLRYEQYF. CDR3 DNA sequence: TGTGCCATCAGTTACAGGGGGCTCCGGTACGAGCAGTACTTC.

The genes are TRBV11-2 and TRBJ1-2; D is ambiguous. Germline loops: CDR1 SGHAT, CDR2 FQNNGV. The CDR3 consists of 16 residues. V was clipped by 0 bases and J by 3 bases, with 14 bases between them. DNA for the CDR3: TGTGCCAGCAGCTTAGATAAGGGCGACAATGACTATGGCTACACCTTC. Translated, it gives CASSLDKGDNDYGYTF.

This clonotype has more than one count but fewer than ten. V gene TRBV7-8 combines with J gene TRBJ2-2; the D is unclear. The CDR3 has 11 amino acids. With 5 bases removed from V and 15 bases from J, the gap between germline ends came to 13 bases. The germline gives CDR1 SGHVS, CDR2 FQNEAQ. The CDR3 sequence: CASSPGSEVFF. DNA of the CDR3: TGTGCCAGCAGCCCCGGGTCTGAGGTGTTTTTT.

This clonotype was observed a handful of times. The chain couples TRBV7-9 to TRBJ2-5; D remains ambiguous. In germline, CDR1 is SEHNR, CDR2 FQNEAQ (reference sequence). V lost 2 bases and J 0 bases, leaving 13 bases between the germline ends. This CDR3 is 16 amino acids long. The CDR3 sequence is CASSLIRRMYQETQYF. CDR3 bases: TGTGCCAGCAGCTTAATACGGAGAATGTACCAAGAGACCCAGTACTTC. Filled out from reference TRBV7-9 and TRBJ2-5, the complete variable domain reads DTGVSQNPRHKITKRGQNVTFRCDPISEHNRLYWYRQTLGQGPEFLTYFQNEAQLEKSRLLSDRFSAERPKGSFSTLEIQRTEQGDSAMYLCASSLIRRMYQETQYFGPGTRLLVL.

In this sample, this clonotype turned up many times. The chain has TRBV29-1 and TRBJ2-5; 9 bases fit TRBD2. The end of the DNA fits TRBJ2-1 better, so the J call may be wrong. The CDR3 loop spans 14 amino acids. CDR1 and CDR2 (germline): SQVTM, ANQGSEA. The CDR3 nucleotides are TGCAGCGTTGAGAATAGCGGGAGATCCAATGAGCAGTTCTTC. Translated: CSVENSGRSNEQFF.

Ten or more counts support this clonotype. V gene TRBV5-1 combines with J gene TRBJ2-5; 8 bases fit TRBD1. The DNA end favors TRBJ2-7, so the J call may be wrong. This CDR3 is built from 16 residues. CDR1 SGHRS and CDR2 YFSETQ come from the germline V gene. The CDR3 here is CASSPTRTGSFNEQYF. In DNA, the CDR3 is TGCGCCAGCAGCCCGACTCGGACAGGGAGCTTCAACGAGCAGTACTTC.

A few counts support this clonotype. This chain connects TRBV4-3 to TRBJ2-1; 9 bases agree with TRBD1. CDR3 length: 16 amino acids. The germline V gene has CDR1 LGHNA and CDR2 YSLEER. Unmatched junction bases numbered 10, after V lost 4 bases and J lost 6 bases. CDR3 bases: TGCGCCAGCAGCCGATCCGGGACAGGGATGGGCAATGAGCAGTTCTTC. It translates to CASSRSGTGMGNEQFF.

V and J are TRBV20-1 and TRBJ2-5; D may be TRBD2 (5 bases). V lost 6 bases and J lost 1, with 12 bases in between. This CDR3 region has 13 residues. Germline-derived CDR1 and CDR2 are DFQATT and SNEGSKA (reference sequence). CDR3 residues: CSALLDLQETQYF. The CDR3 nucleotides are TGCAGTGCGCTACTAGACCTCCAAGAGACCCAGTACTTC.

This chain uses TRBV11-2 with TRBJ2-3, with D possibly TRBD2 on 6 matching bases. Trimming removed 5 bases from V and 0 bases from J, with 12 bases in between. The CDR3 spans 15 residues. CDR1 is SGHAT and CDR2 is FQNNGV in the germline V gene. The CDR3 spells CASSKTLASTDTQYF. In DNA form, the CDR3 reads TGTGCCAGCAGCAAGACGCTAGCGAGCACAGATACGCAGTATTTT.

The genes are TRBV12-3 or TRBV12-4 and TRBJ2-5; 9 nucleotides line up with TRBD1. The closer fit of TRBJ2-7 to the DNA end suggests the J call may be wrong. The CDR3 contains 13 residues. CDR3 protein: CAGGRTGDYEQYF. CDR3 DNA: TGTGCGGGAGGGAGGACAGGGGACTACGAGCAGTACTTC.

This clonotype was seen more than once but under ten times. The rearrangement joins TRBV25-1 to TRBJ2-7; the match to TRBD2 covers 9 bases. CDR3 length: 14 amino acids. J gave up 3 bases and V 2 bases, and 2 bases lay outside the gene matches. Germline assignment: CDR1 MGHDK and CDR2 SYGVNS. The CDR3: CASSEMTSGYEQYF. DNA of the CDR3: TGTGCCAGCAGTGAAATGACTAGCGGCTACGAGCAGTACTTC.

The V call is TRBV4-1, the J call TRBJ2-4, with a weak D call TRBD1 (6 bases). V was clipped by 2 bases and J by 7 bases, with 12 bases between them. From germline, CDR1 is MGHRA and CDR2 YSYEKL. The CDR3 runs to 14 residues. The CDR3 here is CASSQPYRDNIQYF. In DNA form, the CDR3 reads TGCGCCAGCAGCCAACCCTACAGGGATAACATTCAGTACTTC.

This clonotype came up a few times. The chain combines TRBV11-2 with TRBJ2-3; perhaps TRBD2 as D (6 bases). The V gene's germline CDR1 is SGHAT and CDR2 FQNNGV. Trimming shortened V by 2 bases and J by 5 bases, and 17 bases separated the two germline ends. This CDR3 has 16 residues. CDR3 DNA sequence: TGTGCCAGCAGCTTAATGGGGGGAAAGGTACTAGATACGCAGTATTTT. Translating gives CASSLMGGKVLDTQYF.

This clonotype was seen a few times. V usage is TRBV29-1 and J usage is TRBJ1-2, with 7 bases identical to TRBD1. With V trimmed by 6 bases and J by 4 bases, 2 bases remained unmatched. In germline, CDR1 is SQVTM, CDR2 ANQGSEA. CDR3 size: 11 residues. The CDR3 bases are TGCAGCGTACGGGACAGCTATGGCTACACCTTC. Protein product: CSVRDSYGYTF. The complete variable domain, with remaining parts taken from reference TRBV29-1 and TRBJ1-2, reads SAVISQKPSRDICQRGTSLTIQCQVDSQVTMMFWYRQQPGQSLTLIATANQGSEATYESGFVIDKFPISRPNLTFSTLTVSNMSPEDSSIYLCSVRDSYGYTFGSGTRLTVV.

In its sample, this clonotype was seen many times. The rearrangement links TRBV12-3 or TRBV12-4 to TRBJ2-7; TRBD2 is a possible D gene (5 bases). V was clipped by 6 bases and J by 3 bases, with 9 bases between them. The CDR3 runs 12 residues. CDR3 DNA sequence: TGTGCCAGCAGCAGAGGGAGCTACGAGCAGTACTTC. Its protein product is CASSRGSYEQYF.

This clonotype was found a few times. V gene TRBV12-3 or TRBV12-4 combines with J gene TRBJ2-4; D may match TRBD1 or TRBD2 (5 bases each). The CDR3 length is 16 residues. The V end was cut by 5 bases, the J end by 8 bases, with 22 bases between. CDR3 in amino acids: CASSIWGSRQGDIQYF. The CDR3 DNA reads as TGTGCCAGCAGTATATGGGGGTCTCGCCAAGGGGACATTCAGTACTTC.

The CDR3 DNA reads TGTGCCAGCAGCCTGAATCGACAGGGGTACGAGCAGTACTTC. Translated, it gives CASSLNRQGYEQYF. The J gene is TRBJ2-7, the V gene TRBV7-2; 8 bases agree with TRBD1. Trimming cost V 5 bases and J 4 bases; bases outside gene matches: 7. CDR1 and CDR2 (germline): SGHTA, FQGNSA. CDR3 size: 14 residues.

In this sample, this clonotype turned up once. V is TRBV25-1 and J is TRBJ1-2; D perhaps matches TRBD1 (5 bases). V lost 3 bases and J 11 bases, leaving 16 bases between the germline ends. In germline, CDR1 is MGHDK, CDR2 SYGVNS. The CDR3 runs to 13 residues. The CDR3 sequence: CASSDRDGASYTF. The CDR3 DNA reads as TGTGCCAGCAGTGACCGGGACGGAGCCTCTTACACCTTC.

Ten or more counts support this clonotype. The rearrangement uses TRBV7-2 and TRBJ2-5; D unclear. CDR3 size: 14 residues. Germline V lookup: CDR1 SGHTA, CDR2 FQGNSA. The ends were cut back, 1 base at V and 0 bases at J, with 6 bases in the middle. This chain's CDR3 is CASSLDTNQETQYF. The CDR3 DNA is TGTGCCAGCAGCTTAGACACGAACCAAGAGACCCAGTACTTC.

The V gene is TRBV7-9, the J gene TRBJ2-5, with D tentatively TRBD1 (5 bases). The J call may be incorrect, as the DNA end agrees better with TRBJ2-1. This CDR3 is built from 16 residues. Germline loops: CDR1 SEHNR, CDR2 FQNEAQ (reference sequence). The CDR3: CASSFPGQGEGNEQFF. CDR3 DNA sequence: TGTGCCAGCAGCTTCCCAGGGCAGGGTGAAGGAAATGAGCAGTTCTTC.

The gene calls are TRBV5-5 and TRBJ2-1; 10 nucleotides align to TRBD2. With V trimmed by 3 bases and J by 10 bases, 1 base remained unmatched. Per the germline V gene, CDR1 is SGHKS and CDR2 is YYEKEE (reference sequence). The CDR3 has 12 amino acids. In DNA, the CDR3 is TGTGCCAGCAGCTATAGCGGGAGGGAGCAGTTCTTC. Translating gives CASSYSGREQFF.

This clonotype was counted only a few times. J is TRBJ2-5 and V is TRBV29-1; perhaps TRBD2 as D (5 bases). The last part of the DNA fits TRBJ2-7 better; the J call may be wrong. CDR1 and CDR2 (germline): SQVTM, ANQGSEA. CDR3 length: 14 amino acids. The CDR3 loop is CSVVSRENFYEQYF. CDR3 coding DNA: TGCAGCGTTGTGTCCCGGGAAAATTTCTACGAGCAGTACTTC.

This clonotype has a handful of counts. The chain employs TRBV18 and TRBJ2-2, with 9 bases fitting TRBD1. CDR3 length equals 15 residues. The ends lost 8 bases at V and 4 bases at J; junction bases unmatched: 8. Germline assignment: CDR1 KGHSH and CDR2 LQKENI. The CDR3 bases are TGTGCCAGCGTACCGGGACAGGGAGGCACCGGGGAGCTGTTTTTT. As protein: CASVPGQGGTGELFF.

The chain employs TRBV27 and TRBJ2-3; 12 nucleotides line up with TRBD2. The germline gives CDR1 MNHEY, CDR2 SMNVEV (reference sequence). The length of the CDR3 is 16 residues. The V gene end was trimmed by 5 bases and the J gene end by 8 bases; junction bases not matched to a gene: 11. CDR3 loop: CASSMLAGGPWGTQYF. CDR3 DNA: TGTGCCAGCAGTATGCTAGCGGGAGGGCCTTGGGGTACGCAGTATTTT.

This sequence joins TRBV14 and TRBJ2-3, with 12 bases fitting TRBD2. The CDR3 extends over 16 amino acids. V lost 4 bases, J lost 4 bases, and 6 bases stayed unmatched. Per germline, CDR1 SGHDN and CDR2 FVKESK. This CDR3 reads CASSPSGGAISDTQYF. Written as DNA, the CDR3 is TGTGCCAGCAGCCCTAGCGGGGGGGCCATTTCAGATACGCAGTATTTT. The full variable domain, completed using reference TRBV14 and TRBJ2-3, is EAGVTQFPSHSVIEKGQTVTLRCDPISGHDNLYWYRRVMGKEIKFLLHFVKESKQDESGMPNNRFLAERTGGTYSTLKVQPAELEDSGVYFCASSPSGGAISDTQYFGPGTRLTVL.

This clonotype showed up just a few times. The CDR3 nucleotides read TGTGCCACCAGCAGAGGGGGGTTCTTTTGGGAATTCTACGAGCAGTACTTC. Translated, it gives CATSRGGFFWEFYEQYF. This chain joins TRBV15 and TRBJ2-5; possibly TRBD1 or TRBD2 for D (5 bases each). The J call is doubtful: the DNA matches TRBJ2-7 better. This CDR3 is built from 17 residues. Germline V CDR1 and CDR2: LNHNV, YYDKDF (reference sequence).

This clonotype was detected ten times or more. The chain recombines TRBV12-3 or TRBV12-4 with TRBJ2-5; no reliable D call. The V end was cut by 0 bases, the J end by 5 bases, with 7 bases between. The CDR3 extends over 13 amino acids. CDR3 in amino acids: CASSLAVRETQYF. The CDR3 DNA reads TGTGCCAGCAGTTTAGCGGTCCGGGAGACCCAGTACTTC.

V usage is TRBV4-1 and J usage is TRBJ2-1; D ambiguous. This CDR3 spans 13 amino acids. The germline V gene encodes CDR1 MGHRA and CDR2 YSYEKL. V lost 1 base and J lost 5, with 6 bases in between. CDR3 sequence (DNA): TGCGCCAGCAGCCAAGTCCAGCACAATGAGCAGTTCTTC. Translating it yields CASSQVQHNEQFF.

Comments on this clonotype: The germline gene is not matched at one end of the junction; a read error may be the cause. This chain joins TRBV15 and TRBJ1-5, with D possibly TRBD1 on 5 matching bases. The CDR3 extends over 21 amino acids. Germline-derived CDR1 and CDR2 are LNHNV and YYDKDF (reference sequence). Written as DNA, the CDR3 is TGTGCCGCCAGCAGAGATCGTGTGGGCCACTCCGGGGGGATAAGCAATCAGCCCCAGCATTTT. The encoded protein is CAASRDRVGHSGGISNQPQHF.

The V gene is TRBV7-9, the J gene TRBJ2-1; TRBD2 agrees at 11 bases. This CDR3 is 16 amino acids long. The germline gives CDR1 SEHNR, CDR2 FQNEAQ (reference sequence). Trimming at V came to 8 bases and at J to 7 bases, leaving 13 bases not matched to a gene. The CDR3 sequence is CASHRDSGGARNEQFF. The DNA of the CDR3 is TGTGCCAGCCACCGGGATAGCGGGGGGGCGCGTAATGAGCAGTTCTTC.

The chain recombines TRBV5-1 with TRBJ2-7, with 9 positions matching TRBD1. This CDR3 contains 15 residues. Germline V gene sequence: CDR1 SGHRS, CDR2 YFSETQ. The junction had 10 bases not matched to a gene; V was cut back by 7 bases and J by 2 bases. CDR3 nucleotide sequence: TGCGCCAGCCGTCCCCCCGGGACAGGGACCTACGAGCAGTACTTC. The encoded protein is CASRPPGTGTYEQYF.

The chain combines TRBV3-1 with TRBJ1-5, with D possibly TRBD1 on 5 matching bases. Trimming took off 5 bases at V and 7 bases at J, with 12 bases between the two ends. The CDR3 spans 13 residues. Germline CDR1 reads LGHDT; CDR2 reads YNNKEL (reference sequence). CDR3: CASSNTGEQPQHF. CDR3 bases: TGTGCCAGCAGCAACACGGGGGAGCAGCCCCAGCATTTT.